This entry describes one T cell receptor beta chain. Original handling: Reference gene primer amplification yielded estimated nucleated cell counts. The repertoire was sequenced with immunoSEQ multiplex PCR; TCRdb's copy has only in-frame clones and lacks some. From that table come the V and J calls and clone size; the DNA was used to work out D and trimming. The sample lists around 220,000 clones, more than 60% seen once, with 3% to 4% in the top ten. This record belongs to a study of blood T cell repertoires in COVID-19. The overall study: COVID-19 samples collected from the United States, Italy and Spain covered acute and convalescent phases. Sample material is recorded as cDNA or gDNA derived from T cells, B-cell-depleted T cells, or PBMCs.

Germline values: CDR1 SNHLY, CDR2 FYNNEI. V was clipped by 4 bases and J by 7 bases, with 10 bases between them. The CDR3 extends over 12 amino acids. Sequenced: peripheral blood. This clonotype was obtained from a woman between 40 and 50 years old with active or convalescent COVID-19. V usage is TRBV2 and J usage is TRBJ1-2, with D perhaps matching TRBD1 (5 bases). This chain's CDR3 is CASSGGVGGYTF. CDR3 DNA: TGTGCCAGCAGTGGGGGGGTAGGTGGCTACACCTTC. Together with reference TRBV2 and TRBJ1-2, the CDR3 gives the full variable domain: EPEVTQTPSHQVTQMGQEVILRCVPISNHLYFYWYRQILGQKVEFLVSFYNNEISEKSEIFDDQFSVERPDGSNFTLKIRSTKLEDSAMYFCASSGGVGGYTFGSGTRLTVV.